This TCR beta chain emerged from a study of T-cell reconstitution after alpha-beta-depleted transplantation in children. The CDR3 length is 19 residues. V lost 0 bases to trimming and J lost 1 base; unmatched junction nucleotides: 6. Looked up from germline, CDR1 is SGHAT and CDR2 is FQDESV (reference sequence). Preparing the TCRbeta library involved the use of unique molecular identifiers. TCRdb fed the PCR reads into MiXCR, producing one record per CDR3 protein. Among about 230,000 distinct CDR3 sequences, 8.5% to 10% were seen once, and the ten largest hold 5% to 7%. The V and J genes are TRBV11-1 and TRBJ2-2, with 12 bases aligning to TRBD2. The sequence came from a human donor who donated a stem cell graft to a child with acute lymphoblastic leukemia. The sample consisted of PBMCs from the stem cell graft donor, taken from the stem cell graft. CDR3 coding DNA: TGTGCCAGCAGCTTAGCAGGTTGGACTAGCGGGGTGAACACCGGGGAGCTGTTTTTT. It is translated as CASSLAGWTSGVNTGELFF.